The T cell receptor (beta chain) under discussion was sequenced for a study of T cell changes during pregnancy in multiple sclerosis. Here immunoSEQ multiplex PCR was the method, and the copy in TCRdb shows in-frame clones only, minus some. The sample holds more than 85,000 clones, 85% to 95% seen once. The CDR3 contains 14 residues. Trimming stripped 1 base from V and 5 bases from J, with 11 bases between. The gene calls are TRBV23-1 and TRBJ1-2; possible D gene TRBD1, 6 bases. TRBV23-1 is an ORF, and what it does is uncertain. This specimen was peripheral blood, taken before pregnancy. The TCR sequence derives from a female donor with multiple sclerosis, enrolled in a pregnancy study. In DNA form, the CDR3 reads TGCGCCAGCAGTCAATTTTACAGGGAATATGGCTACACCTTC. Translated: CASSQFYREYGYTF.